This TCR beta chain was captured in a study of human T cells and chemical hapten exposure. This sample's time point: pre-sensitization, week 0. Described treatment: therapeutic diphenylcyclopropenone sensitization with weekly scalp DPC. The CDR3 loop spans 14 amino acids. Trimming cost V 6 bases and J 4 bases, with 13 bases left between them. Germline CDR1 is SNHLY and CDR2 is FYNNEI. TCRdb recomputed calls from the RACE reads with MiXCR, one row per CDR3 protein. The sample has about 110,000 distinct CDR3 sequences; more than 10% are singletons. This specimen consisted of whole blood, obtained in connection with sensitization to the hapten diphenylcyclopropenone (DPC). The V gene is TRBV2, the J gene TRBJ1-5; perhaps TRBD1 as D (5 bases). This receptor was identified in a woman aged 45 to 65 with alopecia areata. Some clones in this sample may be carry-over from other donors' samples. The CDR3: CASSPDSRNQPQHF. CDR3 coding DNA: TGTGCCAGCAGCCCCGACAGCCGGAATCAGCCCCAGCATTTT.